This TCR beta chain appears in the sequencing data of a study of blood T cell repertoires in COVID-19. Study-level background: Acute-phase and convalescent COVID-19 samples originated in the United States, Italy and Spain.

Original analysis: Amplified reference gene primers provided the basis for estimating nucleated cell counts. Generated by immunoSEQ multiplex PCR, the TCRdb table keeps only in-frame clones and is missing some. D and trimming come from the DNA, and the V and J calls and clone size come from that table. The sample holds 200,000 to 250,000 clones, roughly 86% seen once. Looked up from germline, CDR1 is SGHNT and CDR2 is YYREEE (reference sequence). V gave up 2 bases and J gave up 2 bases; unmatched junction bases: 8. The CDR3 spans 18 residues. Sequenced: peripheral blood. V is TRBV5-4 and J is TRBJ2-3, with 13 bases that match TRBD2. This TCR was recovered from a woman in her 30s who had recovered from COVID-19. The CDR3 spells CASSLKTSGGPNTDTQYF. CDR3 nucleotide sequence: TGTGCCAGCAGCTTAAAGACTAGCGGGGGGCCCAACACAGATACGCAGTATTTT.